This entry lists 22 T cell receptor beta chains sequenced from one sample in a study of blood T cell repertoires in COVID-19. Some clones are missing from TCRdb's copy, which holds only in-frame ones; the method was immunoSEQ multiplex PCR. The repertoire holds roughly 170,000 clones, with over 70% as singletons. The sequenced material came from PBMCs or T cells enriched from blood (not recorded which). The receptors originated from a woman between 35 and 50 years old with acute COVID-19.

The chain uses TRBV5-1 and TRBJ2-2; 8 bases match TRBD2. The CDR3 is made up of 14 amino acids. V was clipped by 5 bases and J by 2 bases; unmatched bases: 2. Per the germline V gene, CDR1 is SGHRS and CDR2 is YFSETQ. The CDR3 nucleotides read TGCGCCAGCAGTCGGGAGGGAAACACCGGGGAGCTGTTTTTT. It specifies CASSREGNTGELFF.

The rearrangement links TRBV18 to TRBJ1-5; D ambiguous. From germline, CDR1 is KGHSH and CDR2 LQKENI. The V end lost 3 bases, the J end lost 2 bases, and 11 bases lay between the germline ends. This CDR3 contains 15 residues. The CDR3 DNA reads TGTGCCAGCTCACCTGAGGGCCGCGGCAATCAGCCCCAGCATTTT. This translates into CASSPEGRGNQPQHF.

The gene calls are TRBV30 and TRBJ1-2, with 9 bases matching TRBD1. The V and J ends lost 7 bases and 5 bases, in that order; junction bases with no gene match: 8. The germline V gene has CDR1 GTSNPN and CDR2 SVGIG (reference sequence). The CDR3 contains 13 residues. CDR3 nucleotide sequence: TGTGCCTCCCAGGGACAGGGTTTTTATGGCTACACCTTC. It translates to CASQGQGFYGYTF. The whole variable domain, remainder taken from reference TRBV30 and TRBJ1-2, is SQTIHQWPATLVQPVGSPLSLECTVEGTSNPNLYWYRQAAGRGLQLLFYSVGIGQISSEVPQNLSASRPQDRQFILSSKKLLLSDSGFYLCASQGQGFYGYTFGSGTRLTVV.

The count of this clone is one. The chain is built from TRBV4-1 and TRBJ1-4, with 8 bases aligning to TRBD1. Per germline, CDR1 MGHRA and CDR2 YSYEKL. Germline trimming cut 5 bases from V and 7 bases from J; bases unmatched to any gene: 15. The CDR3 is 17 residues long. The CDR3 reads CASSFRDRRIGGEKLFF. As DNA, the CDR3 is TGCGCCAGCAGCTTCCGGGACAGGCGAATTGGAGGTGAAAAACTGTTTTTT.

The rearrangement joins TRBV29-1 to TRBJ2-4; TRBD2 agrees at 9 bases. Germline V lookup: CDR1 SQVTM, CDR2 ANQGSEA. V was clipped by 7 bases and J by 8 bases; unmatched bases: 6. This CDR3 is built from 12 residues. CDR3 DNA sequence: TGCAGCGCTAATAGCGGGGGAGACATTCAGTACTTC. It is translated as CSANSGGDIQYF.

The CDR3 DNA sequence: TGTGCCAGCAGCCCCCTAGGAGGGAAGGGGCAGTACTTC. Protein sequence: CASSPLGGKGQYF. J is TRBJ2-7 and V is TRBV7-2, with a tentative D call TRBD2 (6 bases). CDR3 length: 13 amino acids. V lost 5 bases and J lost 9, with 17 bases in between. Germline loops: CDR1 SGHTA, CDR2 FQGNSA.

This clone occurred once. The chain links TRBV4-1 to TRBJ2-5; 7 nucleotides agree with TRBD2. The CDR3 covers 17 residues. The V segment lost 1 base and the J segment 4 bases; nucleotides outside the gene matches: 12. Germline-derived CDR1 and CDR2 are MGHRA and YSYEKL. The CDR3 nucleotides read TGCGCCAGCAGCCAAGGAGATCGCGGGAGCGGTTCAGAGACCCAGTACTTC. Amino acid sequence: CASSQGDRGSGSETQYF.

The gene calls are TRBV5-6 and TRBJ2-5; TRBD2 agrees at 10 bases. This CDR3 spans 14 amino acids. J was trimmed by 8 bases and V by 0 bases; bases with no gene match: 4. CDR1 is SGHDT, CDR2 YYEEEE, per germline. As DNA, the CDR3 is TGTGCCAGCAGCTTGGCCCTAGCGGGAGCAACCCAGTACTTC. Its protein product is CASSLALAGATQYF. The full variable domain, in which reference TRBV5-6 and TRBJ2-5 provide the parts outside the CDR3, is DAGVTQSPTHLIKTRGQQVTLRCSPKSGHDTVSWYQQALGQGPQFIFQYYEEEERQRGNFPDRFSGHQFPNYSSELNVNALLLGDSALYLCASSLALAGATQYFGPGTRLLVL.

This chain joins TRBV2 and TRBJ1-2; maybe TRBD1 (5 bases). The CDR3 runs 13 residues. CDR1 and CDR2 (germline): SNHLY, FYNNEI. V shed 4 bases and J shed 5 bases, with 11 bases lying between them. The CDR3 nucleotides read TGTGCCAGCAGTGGCTTGGCAGGGTATGGCTACACCTTC. Residues: CASSGLAGYGYTF.

This clone was recorded a few times. The chain uses TRBV10-3 and TRBJ1-3; 9 bases map to TRBD1. Germline CDR1 reads ENHRY; CDR2 reads SYGVKD. This CDR3 is built from 14 residues. The V gene end was trimmed by 6 bases and the J gene end by 4 bases; junction bases not matched to a gene: 4. In DNA, the CDR3 is TGTGCCATCAGGGGGACAGGGCAAGGAAACACCATATATTTT. Amino acids: CAIRGTGQGNTIYF.

This chain joins TRBV5-5 and TRBJ1-1; no clear D gene. Trimming removed 0 bases at V and 5 bases at J, with 8 bases between. The germline CDR1 and CDR2 sequences are SGHKS and YYEKEE (reference sequence). The CDR3 has 13 residues. In DNA form, the CDR3 reads TGTGCCAGCAGCTTGGTCCCGGGGACTGAAGCTTTCTTT. Residues: CASSLVPGTEAFF. The full variable domain, in which reference TRBV5-5 and TRBJ1-1 provide the parts outside the CDR3, is DAGVTQSPTHLIKTRGQQVTLRCSPISGHKSVSWYQQVLGQGPQFIFQYYEKEERGRGNFPDRFSARQFPNYSSELNVNALLLGDSALYLCASSLVPGTEAFFGQGTRLTVV.

This chain links TRBV3-1 (or the pseudogene TRBV3-2) with TRBJ2-1; TRBD1 agrees at 11 bases. The germline CDR1 and CDR2 sequences are LGHDT and YNNKEL (reference sequence). The CDR3 totals 14 residues. J was trimmed by 9 bases and V by 3 bases; bases with no gene match: 4. Here the CDR3 DNA reads TGTGCCAGCAGCCAGGGACAGGGGGTGATTGAGCAGTTCTTC. This translates into CASSQGQGVIEQFF.

V usage is TRBV18 and J usage is TRBJ1-5, with 8 bases aligning to TRBD1. The V gene end was trimmed by 6 bases and the J gene end by 5 bases; junction bases not matched to a gene: 9. From germline, CDR1 is KGHSH and CDR2 LQKENI. The CDR3 has 15 amino acids. CDR3: CASSRTGTGDQPQHF. DNA of the CDR3: TGTGCCAGCTCCCGCACCGGGACAGGAGATCAGCCCCAGCATTTT.

The count of this clone is one. The V gene is TRBV2, the J gene TRBJ2-2; tentative D call: TRBD1 (5 bases). CDR1 is SNHLY and CDR2 is FYNNEI in the germline V gene. The CDR3 is 12 residues long. Trimming left V 7 bases short and J 7 bases short, with 10 bases between. In nucleotides, the CDR3 is TGTGCCAGCAAGCAGGGAATCGGGGAGCTGTTTTTT. Translating it yields CASKQGIGELFF.

This chain uses TRBV7-2 with TRBJ1-5; 7 nucleotides line up with TRBD1. Looked up from germline, CDR1 is SGHTA and CDR2 is FQGNSA. The CDR3 has 14 amino acids. V shed 1 base and J 5 bases; nucleotides not matched to a gene: 2. The CDR3 here is CASSLGRGHQPQHF. In DNA, the CDR3 is TGTGCCAGCAGCTTAGGTAGGGGGCATCAGCCCCAGCATTTT.

This chain links TRBV5-1 with TRBJ2-3; 7 bases line up with TRBD2. With 6 bases clipped from V and 0 bases from J, the junction kept 4 bases outside the gene matches. The CDR3 runs 14 residues. Germline CDR1 and CDR2: SGHRS and YFSETQ. The CDR3 spells CASTMGGSTDTQYF. CDR3 nucleotide sequence: TGCGCCAGCACTATGGGGGGGAGCACAGATACGCAGTATTTT.

This clone was counted only a few times. This sequence joins TRBV18 and TRBJ2-2; possible D gene TRBD1, 5 bases. This CDR3 comprises 16 residues. V was clipped by 2 bases and J by 5 bases, with 15 bases between them. Germline lookup yields CDR1 KGHSH and CDR2 LQKENI. For the CDR3, the DNA is TGTGCCAGCTCACCATCGTTGGGGCATGGGACCGGGGAGCTGTTTTTT. It encodes CASSPSLGHGTGELFF. Complete variable domain (other parts from reference TRBV18 and TRBJ2-2): NAGVMQNPRHLVRRRGQEARLRCSPMKGHSHVYWYRQLPEEGLKFMVYLQKENIIDESGMPKERFSAEFPKEGPSILRIQQVVRGDSAAYFCASSPSLGHGTGELFFGEGSRLTVL.

This chain joins TRBV25-1 and TRBJ2-1; 9 positions agree with TRBD1. The V gene end was trimmed by 6 bases and the J gene end by 4 bases; junction bases not matched to a gene: 4. The length of the CDR3 is 14 residues. Germline values: CDR1 MGHDK, CDR2 SYGVNS. The CDR3 bases are TGTGCCAGCAGAGGACAGGGGTTTTACAATGAGCAGTTCTTC. It specifies CASRGQGFYNEQFF.

This chain joins TRBV7-2 and TRBJ2-2; D is unresolved. There are 15 residues in the CDR3. V lost 5 bases and J lost 7, with 17 bases in between. CDR1 is SGHTA and CDR2 is FQGNSA in the germline V gene. CDR3 in amino acids: CASSPPIRSGGELFF. For the CDR3, the DNA is TGTGCCAGCAGCCCCCCGATCCGATCAGGCGGGGAGCTGTTTTTT.

The chain combines TRBV5-4 with TRBJ2-3; tentatively, D is TRBD2 (5 bases). In germline, CDR1 is SGHNT, CDR2 YYREEE (reference sequence). V dropped 1 base and J dropped 5 bases, with 14 bases sitting between them. CDR3 length: 15 amino acids. The CDR3 is CASSLRGSSGDTQYF. In nucleotides, the CDR3 is TGTGCCAGCAGCTTGCGTGGGAGTAGTGGAGATACGCAGTATTTT.

The gene calls are TRBV29-1 and TRBJ2-1, with D maybe TRBD2 (6 bases). The germline V gene has CDR1 SQVTM and CDR2 ANQGSEA. The V end lost 1 base, the J end lost 4 bases, and 11 bases lay between the germline ends. This CDR3 spans 14 amino acids. The CDR3 protein is CSVEGGRWYNEQFF. DNA for the CDR3: TGCAGCGTTGAAGGTGGGAGGTGGTACAATGAGCAGTTCTTC.

J is TRBJ1-6 and V is TRBV10-3, with D unresolved. Germline CDR1 reads ENHRY; CDR2 reads SYGVKD. The CDR3 loop spans 17 amino acids. Deletions cut 1 base from V and 0 bases from J, with 10 bases between. The CDR3 region has the DNA TGTGCCATCAGTGAGTGGAAGACTGGCTCCTATAATTCACCCCTCCACTTT. Encoded protein: CAISEWKTGSYNSPLHF.